The table lists the clone carrying this TCR beta chain with many counts. This sample was included in a study of T cell repertoires in cytomegalovirus infection. TCRdb re-called the reads through MiXCR, storing one row per CDR3 protein. The sample carries 490,000 or so distinct CDR3 sequences, 11% recorded once. V lost 3 bases, J lost 7 bases, and 12 bases lay in between. The germline V gene encodes CDR1 MDHEN and CDR2 SYDVKM. The CDR3 totals 13 residues. Sequenced input: PBMCs. The V call is TRBV28, the J call TRBJ1-1, with D unclear. The clonotype originates from a human donor in good health (CMV status not recorded). Some clones in this sample may be carry-over from other donors' samples. The CDR3 coding sequence is TGTGCCAGCAGTTTGTCGGGTGTCGATGAAGCTTTCTTT. This gives the protein CASSLSGVDEAFF.